A selection of T cell receptor beta chains follows, all from one sample in a study of shared clonotypes between healthy human individuals. The data were produced by immunoSEQ multiplex PCR, yet TCRdb's version contains in-frame clones alone and is incomplete. The repertoire holds 2 million to 2.5 million clones, with around 93% as singletons. The specimen was naive CD4+ T cells from PBMCs. These receptor sequences come from a man younger than 35 in good health. Some clones in this sample may be carry-over from other donors' samples. Both conserved end residues are part of each CDR3. Each record gives: J gene, V gene, D gene, clone size, CDR3 DNA, CDR3 protein. A D gene is named only where the DNA matches it firmly. The size field is filled for only some rows; it gives once, few, many or a size class.

>TRBJ2-2|TRBV11-2|NA|NA
TGTGCCAGCGGCGCGAACACCGGGGAGCTGTTTTTT
CASGANTGELFF
>TRBJ2-3|TRBV5-4|TRBD2|NA
TGTGCCAGCAGCTTGGCTAGCGGGTCCACAGATACGCAGTATTTT
CASSLASGSTDTQYF
>TRBJ1-2|TRBV30|TRBD1|few
TGTGCCTGGAGTGTTCGGGACAGATATGGCTACACCTTC
CAWSVRDRYGYTF
>TRBJ2-1|TRBV7-2|NA|NA
TGTGCCAGCAGCCTACCTGCCTACTACAATGAGCAGTTCTTC
CASSLPAYYNEQFF
>TRBJ2-3|TRBV2|NA|once
TGTGCCAGCAGTGAACAAGGGACTCGAAACACAGATACGCAGTATTTT
CASSEQGTRNTDTQYF
>TRBJ2-7|TRBV9|NA|NA
TGTGCCAGCAGCGCCGGGACGGGGACCTACGAGCAGTACTTC
CASSAGTGTYEQYF
>TRBJ1-3|TRBV19|NA|NA
TGTGCCAGTATTAACATGGGAGGCCTCTCTGGAAACACCATATATTTT
CASINMGGLSGNTIYF
>TRBJ2-7|TRBV4-2|TRBD2|NA
TGTGCCAGCAGCCAAGATCTTGGTAGCGGGACGATTTATAGGGAGCAGTACTTC
CASSQDLGSGTIYREQYF
>TRBJ1-2|TRBV29-1|NA|NA
TGCAGCGTTGGGGGACGGCCCTATGGCTACACCTTC
CSVGGRPYGYTF
>TRBJ1-5|TRBV27|TRBD1|NA
TGTGCCAGCAGCCCGACAGGGGAAAGCAATCAGCCCCAGCATTTT
CASSPTGESNQPQHF
>TRBJ2-5|TRBV7-3|TRBD1|NA
TGTGCCAGCAGCCCGGGACAGTTAGGAGAGACCCAGTACTTC
CASSPGQLGETQYF
>TRBJ1-3|TRBV11-3|TRBD1|NA
TGTGCCAGCAGCCGGGGGACAGACCCTGGAAACACCATATATTTT
CASSRGTDPGNTIYF
>TRBJ1-5|TRBV5-4|NA|NA
TGTGCCAGCAGCCCGGGACCGACCGTTAGCAATCAGCCCCAGCATTTT
CASSPGPTVSNQPQHF
>TRBJ2-1|TRBV30|NA|NA
TGTGCCTGGAGTGGGATTATCAGAGGCGGATCTTACAATGAGCAGTTCTTC
CAWSGIIRGGSYNEQFF
>TRBJ2-3|TRBV7-3|NA|NA
TGTGCCAGCAGCTTACGAGGGGCAGATACGCAGTATTTT
CASSLRGADTQYF
>TRBJ1-5|TRBV6-7|NA|NA
TGTGCCAGCAGTTACTCCGGACGGAGATATAGCAATCAGCCCCAGCATTTT
CASSYSGRRYSNQPQHF
>TRBJ1-2|TRBV5-4|NA|once
TGTGCCAGCAGCTCCACACTCGGGACAAAGGAGGCAAGTTGGGGCTACACCTTC
CASSSTLGTKEASWGYTF
>TRBJ2-5|TRBV2|NA|NA
TGTGCCAGCAGCACAGAAGAGACCCAGTACTTC
CASSTEETQYF
>TRBJ2-7|TRBV5-6|NA|NA
TGTGCCAGCACGGGACGGCTCTCCTACGAGCAGTACTTC
CASTGRLSYEQYF
>TRBJ1-6|TRBV6-1|NA|NA
TGTGCCAGCAGTCTGGCGGACGGATATAATTCACCCCTCCACTTT
CASSLADGYNSPLHF
>TRBJ2-3|TRBV19|TRBD2|NA
TGTGCCAGTAGTATCGGACTAGCGGGAGTGACAGATACGCAGTATTTT
CASSIGLAGVTDTQYF
>TRBJ1-2|TRBV7-2|NA|NA
TGTGCCAGCAGCCCGCGGAACATGGCCTATGGCTACACCTTC
CASSPRNMAYGYTF
>TRBJ1-1|TRBV11-2|NA|few
TGTGCCAGCAGCCGGCAGGGAACTGAAGCTTTCTTT
CASSRQGTEAFF
>TRBJ1-1|TRBV18|NA|NA
TGTGCCAGCTCACCGAACATGAACACTGAAGCTTTCTTT
CASSPNMNTEAFF
>TRBJ2-1|TRBV28|TRBD2|NA
TGTGCCAGCAGTTTCCCCGGGGGGCCAGCGGGAGGGCCTCCGTTCTTC
CASSFPGGPAGGPPFF
>TRBJ2-1|TRBV4-2|NA|NA
TGTGCCAGCAGCCAAGAGATCGCGGGACAGACCCAGTTCTTC
CASSQEIAGQTQFF
>TRBJ2-3|TRBV2|TRBD2|NA
TGTGCCAGCAGTGGGGGAGCGGGACTAGCGACTAGCACAGATACGCAGTATTTT
CASSGGAGLATSTDTQYF
>TRBJ2-2|TRBV5-1|TRBD2|NA
TGCGCCAGCAGCTTGGTGGTTAGCGGGCCGGCGGGGGAGCTGTTTTTT
CASSLVVSGPAGELFF
>TRBJ2-5|TRBV5-4|NA|NA
TGTGCCAGCAGTGGGGGCGGCCCCCCGACCCAGTACTTC
CASSGGGPPTQYF
>TRBJ2-7|TRBV11-1|NA|NA
TGTGCCAGCAGCACGTCTCGGGGGAGCTCCTACGAGCAGTACTTC
CASSTSRGSSYEQYF
>TRBJ2-3|TRBV5-4|NA|NA
TGTGCCAGCAGACGGGACTTCACAGATACGCAGTATTTT
CASRRDFTDTQYF
>TRBJ1-2|TRBV28|NA|NA
TGTGCCAGCAGTCCCCCAGGCTACACCTTC
CASSPPGYTF
>TRBJ2-7|TRBV11-2|NA|NA
TGTGCCAGCAGCCCCCCTAAAACCTATGAGCAGTACTTC
CASSPPKTYEQYF
>TRBJ1-1|TRBV14|NA|NA
TGTGCCAGCAGCCCCCCAGGGCTTGGGATGAACACTGAAGCTTTCTTT
CASSPPGLGMNTEAFF
>TRBJ2-1|TRBV27|NA|NA
TGTGCCAGCAGTTTATCCCCTGGCGGGTTCTCCTACAATGAGCAGTTCTTC
CASSLSPGGFSYNEQFF
>TRBJ2-2|TRBV27|NA|NA
TGTGCCAGCAGTTTGACCGGGACTGCGAACACCGGGGAGCTGTTTTTT
CASSLTGTANTGELFF
>TRBJ1-6|TRBV9|NA|NA
TGTGCCAGCAGCGTAAGTGTAGGCAATTCACCCCTCCACTTT
CASSVSVGNSPLHF
>TRBJ2-1|TRBV4-1|TRBD2|NA
TGCGCCAGCAGCCAGAGACCGGGACTAGCGATCAATGAGCAGTTCTTC
CASSQRPGLAINEQFF